This T cell receptor (beta chain) is drawn from a study of cytomegalovirus exposure and HLA in healthy donors. About the research overall: There were 117 million unique TCR beta sequences, drawn from approximately 190 million T cells, in an earlier analysis. Regarding the study as a whole: The likely origin of a cluster of highly shared sequence variants was a sequencing artifact. Cytomegalovirus-associated TCR beta chains were listed, numbering some 180.

PCR primers comprised 60 Vbeta and 13 Jbeta primers. Method: immunoSEQ multiplex PCR; TCRdb's copy keeps in-frame clones and lacks some. This sample has approximately 180,000 clones, with about 90% found just once. On this clone itself: Its antigen is unknown. The same CDR3 is also encoded by other DNA sequences in this sample.

V was shortened by 6 bases and J by 5 bases, with 14 bases between the two germline ends. Germline-derived CDR1 and CDR2 are ENHRY and SYGVKD. The CDR3 loop spans 13 amino acids. This TCR was sampled from a girl under two years old in good health and CMV-seronegative. The gene calls are TRBV10-3 and TRBJ2-7, with D perhaps TRBD2 (7 bases). Sequencing input: PBMCs. This CDR3 reads CAISYTGGDEQYF. The CDR3 DNA follows: TGTGCCATCAGCTATACGGGGGGCGACGAGCAGTACTTC.